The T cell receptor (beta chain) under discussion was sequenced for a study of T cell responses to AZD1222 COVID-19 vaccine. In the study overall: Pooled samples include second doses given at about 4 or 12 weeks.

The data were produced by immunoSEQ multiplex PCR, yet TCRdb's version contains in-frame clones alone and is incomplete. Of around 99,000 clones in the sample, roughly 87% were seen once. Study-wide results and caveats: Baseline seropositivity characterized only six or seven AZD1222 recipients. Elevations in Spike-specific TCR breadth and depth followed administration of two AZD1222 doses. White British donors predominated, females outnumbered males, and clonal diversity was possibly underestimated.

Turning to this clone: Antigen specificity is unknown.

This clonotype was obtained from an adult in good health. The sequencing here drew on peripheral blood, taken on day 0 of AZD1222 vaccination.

This chain's CDR3 is CASSLSGTREYF. The DNA of the CDR3 is TGTGCCAGCAGCCTGTCCGGGACTAGGGAGTATTTT. This rearrangement joins TRBV7-2 to TRBJ2-3; 8 nucleotides agree with TRBD2. Looked up from germline, CDR1 is SGHTA and CDR2 is FQGNSA. The CDR3 spans 12 residues. V was clipped by 5 bases and J by 13 bases; unmatched bases: 8.